These 10 T cell receptor beta chains were all obtained from the same sample, sequenced in a study of multiple sclerosis patients with progressive multifocal leukoencephalopathy (dated by TCRdb to the late 2010s). Library preparation employed the immunoSEQ multiplex PCR assay. Held by TCRdb, this immuneACCESS table contains in-frame sequences only and omits some clones. Under half of the omission traces to an unresolved V gene where checked; the cause of the rest is unknown. Within this sample are 25,000 to 30,000 clones, with roughly 90% of them counted one time only. Roughly 1.3% of the sample belongs to the ten largest clones. Explained via the paper, the time point label denotes: about a year of natalizumab therapy. Taken with the paper, the label for treatment or condition translates to: on natalizumab therapy at sampling. Sample: PBMCs, taken from a patient treated with natalizumab. The receptors were gathered from a human donor with multiple sclerosis.

The chain recombines TRBV5-6 with TRBJ1-1, with 9 bases that match TRBD1. This CDR3 is 14 amino acids long. Looked up from germline, CDR1 is SGHDT and CDR2 is YYEEEE. The ends lost 5 bases at V and 4 bases at J; junction bases unmatched: 6. In DNA, the CDR3 is TGTGCCAGCAGGCAACAGGGGGCCCGCACTGAAGCTTTCTTT. Translated: CASRQQGARTEAFF.

This clone showed up just once. V is TRBV4-2 and J is TRBJ2-3; 9 bases are shared with TRBD1. The V gene end was trimmed by 1 base and the J gene end by 3 bases; junction bases not matched to a gene: 5. The germline gives CDR1 LGHNA, CDR2 YNFKEQ. The CDR3 covers 16 residues. The CDR3 protein is CASSQGGGQGTDTQYF. As DNA, the CDR3 is TGTGCCAGCAGCCAAGGGGGGGGACAGGGAACAGATACGCAGTATTTT.

The gene calls are TRBV6-1 and TRBJ2-5; D perhaps matches TRBD1 (5 bases). Between the trimmed V and J ends, which lost 2 bases and 5 bases, there was a span of 18 bases. CDR1 and CDR2 (germline): MNHNS, SASEGT. CDR3 size: 16 residues. The CDR3 loop reads CASSESRRVSIETQYF. As DNA, the CDR3 is TGTGCCAGCAGTGAAAGTCGCAGGGTTAGTATCGAGACCCAGTACTTC.

CDR3 sequence: CAWSVQNNQPQHF. The CDR3 DNA is TGTGCCTGGAGTGTACAGAACAATCAGCCCCAGCATTTT. The chain links TRBV30 to TRBJ1-5; unclear D gene. V was pared by 0 bases and J by 3 bases, with 6 bases between. This CDR3 is built from 13 residues. CDR1 GTSNPN and CDR2 SVGIG come from the germline V gene (reference sequence).

The V call is TRBV11-2, the J call TRBJ2-1; a possible D gene is TRBD1 (6 bases). The CDR3 spans 15 residues. The V end lost 1 base, the J end lost 7 bases, and 14 bases lay between the germline ends. Germline assignment: CDR1 SGHAT and CDR2 FQNNGV. CDR3 nucleotides: TGTGCCAGCAGCTTAGTGGCAGGGGTTTGGAATGAGCAGTTCTTC. It yields the protein CASSLVAGVWNEQFF.

This clone was observed a single time. This chain connects TRBV28 to TRBJ2-7, with a possible D match to TRBD1 (6 bases). CDR1 is MDHEN and CDR2 is SYDVKM in the germline V gene. The CDR3 is 17 residues long. Trimming shortened V by 2 bases and J by 0 bases, and 17 bases separated the two germline ends. CDR3 in amino acids: CASSLPTDSGSSYEQYF. CDR3 sequence (DNA): TGTGCCAGCAGTTTACCCACGGACAGTGGGAGCTCCTACGAGCAGTACTTC.

A few counts support this clone. The chain combines TRBV28 with TRBJ1-4, with 8 bases aligning to TRBD1. With 5 bases clipped from V and 7 bases from J, the junction kept 3 bases outside the gene matches. Looked up from germline, CDR1 is MDHEN and CDR2 is SYDVKM. This CDR3 is built from 13 residues. CDR3 in amino acids: CASSPDRVEKLFF. CDR3 nucleotides: TGTGCCAGCAGTCCGGACAGGGTTGAAAAACTGTTTTTT.

This clone has just a few counts. The chain combines TRBV10-2 with TRBJ1-3, with D perhaps TRBD1 (5 bases). CDR3 length: 12 amino acids. The ends were cut back, 7 bases at V and 6 bases at J, with 10 bases in the middle. The germline gives CDR1 WSHSY, CDR2 SAAADI. CDR3 sequence: CASMGGENTIYF. CDR3 coding DNA: TGCGCCAGCATGGGGGGTGAAAACACCATATATTTT.

This chain uses TRBV2 with TRBJ1-4, with TRBD1 matching 12 bases. This CDR3 is 16 amino acids long. Germline assignment: CDR1 SNHLY and CDR2 FYNNEI. The V segment lost 6 bases and the J segment 0 bases; nucleotides outside the gene matches: 2. The chain's CDR3 is CASRGQGAATNEKLFF. The DNA of the CDR3 is TGTGCCAGCAGGGGACAGGGGGCAGCAACTAATGAAAAACTGTTTTTT.

The J gene is TRBJ1-4, the V gene TRBV4-2; 7 nucleotides line up with TRBD1. In germline, CDR1 is LGHNA, CDR2 YNFKEQ. The CDR3 is 15 residues long. V shed 4 bases and J 3 bases; nucleotides not matched to a gene: 5. The CDR3, as DNA: TGTGCCAGCAGCCCGCTACAGGGGCCTAATGAAAAACTGTTTTTT. Its translation is CASSPLQGPNEKLFF.